These 4 T cell receptor beta chains share one sample of origin, sequenced in a study of immune evolution from preneoplasia to lung adenocarcinoma. Clones were sequenced by immunoSEQ multiplex PCR, and TCRdb holds only the in-frame ones, with some missing. This sample has several thousand clones, with approximately 80% found just once. The sequencing sample was made of FFPE minimally invasive lung adenocarcinoma tissue. The receptors derive from a donor at least 70 years old with lung adenocarcinoma.

The chain couples TRBV2 to TRBJ2-7; the D gene is possibly TRBD1 (6 bases). The CDR3 runs 13 residues. V was shortened by 6 bases and J by 9 bases, with 18 bases between the two germline ends. Looked up from germline, CDR1 is SNHLY and CDR2 is FYNNEI. This CDR3 is CASRSIPQGPQYF. The CDR3 DNA is TGTGCCAGCAGAAGTATACCACAGGGTCCGCAGTACTTC.

The J gene is TRBJ2-7, the V gene TRBV11-2; 8 positions agree with TRBD2. The germline gives CDR1 SGHAT, CDR2 FQNNGV. There are 17 residues in the CDR3. V gave up 1 base and J gave up 2 bases; unmatched junction bases: 10. The CDR3 DNA is TGTGCCAGCAGCTTAGCCCCGGGGGGGACAAGAGCCTACGAGCAGTACTTC. It translates to CASSLAPGGTRAYEQYF.

The chain is built from TRBV28 and TRBJ2-5, with 9 bases fitting TRBD1. The J call is doubtful: the DNA matches TRBJ2-7 better. The germline gives CDR1 MDHEN, CDR2 SYDVKM. This CDR3 contains 14 residues. The CDR3: CASSRDRASYEQYF. The CDR3 DNA is TGTGCCAGCAGTCGGGACAGGGCCTCCTACGAGCAGTACTTC.

This clone was seen only once. The chain carries TRBV2 and TRBJ1-3; D ambiguous. V was clipped by 6 bases and J by 4 bases, with 10 bases between them. This CDR3 region has 13 residues. Germline V gives CDR1 SNHLY, CDR2 FYNNEI. The CDR3 reads CASSGALGNTIYF. The DNA for the CDR3 is TGTGCCAGCAGCGGAGCCCTCGGAAACACCATATATTTT.